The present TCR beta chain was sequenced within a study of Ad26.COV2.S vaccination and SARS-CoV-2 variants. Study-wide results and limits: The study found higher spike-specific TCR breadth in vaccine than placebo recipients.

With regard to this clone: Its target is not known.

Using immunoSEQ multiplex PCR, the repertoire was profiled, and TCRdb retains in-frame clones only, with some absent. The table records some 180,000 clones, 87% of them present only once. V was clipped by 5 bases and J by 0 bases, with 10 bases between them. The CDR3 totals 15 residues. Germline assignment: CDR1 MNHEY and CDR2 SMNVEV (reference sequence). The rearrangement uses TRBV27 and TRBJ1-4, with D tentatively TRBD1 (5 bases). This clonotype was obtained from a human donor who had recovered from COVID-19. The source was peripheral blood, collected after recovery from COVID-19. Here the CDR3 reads CASSPQTATNEKLFF. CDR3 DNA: TGTGCCAGCAGTCCTCAGACAGCAACTAATGAAAAACTGTTTTTT.